The clone carrying this T cell receptor beta chain was picked up a small number of times. Antigen: not known. CDR3 length: 15 residues. CDR1 is MNHEY, CDR2 SVGAGI, per germline. V was cut by 4 bases and J by 5 bases, with 17 bases left in between. The TCR alpha and TCR beta cDNA libraries, bearing sample barcodes and UMIs, were generated by 5'RACE using constant-segment primers. TCRdb called the 5' RACE reads again in MiXCR, with one record for every CDR3 protein. This sample carries a few hundred thousand distinct CDR3 sequences, roughly 10% of them seen once, and the ten largest clones take 22%. This specimen belongs to a study of T-cell memory formation after mild COVID-19. The overall study: Among the donors, TCR clusters were largely specific to each donor.

Whole-study findings and limits: Mainly in CM and EM were contracting CD4+ clones; CD8+ were in EMRA.

The sequencing input was PBMCs or a T cell subset sorted from them (not recorded which). The receptor's source is a man aged 18 to 30 who had mild COVID-19 (a few samples of this study predate the infection). Cell type and time point are not known. The chain couples TRBV6-5 to TRBJ1-1; D possibly corresponds to TRBD1 (6 bases). The CDR3: CASSSSTGGKTEAFF. The CDR3 DNA is TGTGCCAGCAGTTCATCGACAGGAGGTAAGACTGAAGCTTTCTTT.